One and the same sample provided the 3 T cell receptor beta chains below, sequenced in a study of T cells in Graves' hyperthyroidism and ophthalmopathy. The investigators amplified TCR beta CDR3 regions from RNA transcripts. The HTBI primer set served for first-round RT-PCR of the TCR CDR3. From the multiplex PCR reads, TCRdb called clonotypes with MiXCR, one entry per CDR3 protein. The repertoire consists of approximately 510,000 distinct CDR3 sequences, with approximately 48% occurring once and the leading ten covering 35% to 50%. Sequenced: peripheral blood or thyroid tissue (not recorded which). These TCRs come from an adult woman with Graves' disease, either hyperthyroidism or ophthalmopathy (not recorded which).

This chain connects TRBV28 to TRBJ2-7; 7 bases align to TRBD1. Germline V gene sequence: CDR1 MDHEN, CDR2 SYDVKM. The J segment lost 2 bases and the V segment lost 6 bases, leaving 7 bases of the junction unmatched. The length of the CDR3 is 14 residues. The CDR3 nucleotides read TGTGCCAGCAGGGCACCGGGACAGACCTACGAGCAGTACTTC. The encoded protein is CASRAPGQTYEQYF.

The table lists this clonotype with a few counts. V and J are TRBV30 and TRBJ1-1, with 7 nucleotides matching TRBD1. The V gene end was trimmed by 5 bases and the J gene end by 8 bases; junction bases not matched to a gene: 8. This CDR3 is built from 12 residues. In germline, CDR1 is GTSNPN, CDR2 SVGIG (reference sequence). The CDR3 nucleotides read TGTGCCTGGGGAAGGGGGACAGACGAAGCTTTCTTT. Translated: CAWGRGTDEAFF.

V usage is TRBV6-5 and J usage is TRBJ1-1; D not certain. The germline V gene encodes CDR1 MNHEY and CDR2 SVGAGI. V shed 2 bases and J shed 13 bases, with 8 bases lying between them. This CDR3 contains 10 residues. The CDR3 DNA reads TGTGCCAGCAGTTACGGGGAGGGTTTCTTT. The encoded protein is CASSYGEGFF.